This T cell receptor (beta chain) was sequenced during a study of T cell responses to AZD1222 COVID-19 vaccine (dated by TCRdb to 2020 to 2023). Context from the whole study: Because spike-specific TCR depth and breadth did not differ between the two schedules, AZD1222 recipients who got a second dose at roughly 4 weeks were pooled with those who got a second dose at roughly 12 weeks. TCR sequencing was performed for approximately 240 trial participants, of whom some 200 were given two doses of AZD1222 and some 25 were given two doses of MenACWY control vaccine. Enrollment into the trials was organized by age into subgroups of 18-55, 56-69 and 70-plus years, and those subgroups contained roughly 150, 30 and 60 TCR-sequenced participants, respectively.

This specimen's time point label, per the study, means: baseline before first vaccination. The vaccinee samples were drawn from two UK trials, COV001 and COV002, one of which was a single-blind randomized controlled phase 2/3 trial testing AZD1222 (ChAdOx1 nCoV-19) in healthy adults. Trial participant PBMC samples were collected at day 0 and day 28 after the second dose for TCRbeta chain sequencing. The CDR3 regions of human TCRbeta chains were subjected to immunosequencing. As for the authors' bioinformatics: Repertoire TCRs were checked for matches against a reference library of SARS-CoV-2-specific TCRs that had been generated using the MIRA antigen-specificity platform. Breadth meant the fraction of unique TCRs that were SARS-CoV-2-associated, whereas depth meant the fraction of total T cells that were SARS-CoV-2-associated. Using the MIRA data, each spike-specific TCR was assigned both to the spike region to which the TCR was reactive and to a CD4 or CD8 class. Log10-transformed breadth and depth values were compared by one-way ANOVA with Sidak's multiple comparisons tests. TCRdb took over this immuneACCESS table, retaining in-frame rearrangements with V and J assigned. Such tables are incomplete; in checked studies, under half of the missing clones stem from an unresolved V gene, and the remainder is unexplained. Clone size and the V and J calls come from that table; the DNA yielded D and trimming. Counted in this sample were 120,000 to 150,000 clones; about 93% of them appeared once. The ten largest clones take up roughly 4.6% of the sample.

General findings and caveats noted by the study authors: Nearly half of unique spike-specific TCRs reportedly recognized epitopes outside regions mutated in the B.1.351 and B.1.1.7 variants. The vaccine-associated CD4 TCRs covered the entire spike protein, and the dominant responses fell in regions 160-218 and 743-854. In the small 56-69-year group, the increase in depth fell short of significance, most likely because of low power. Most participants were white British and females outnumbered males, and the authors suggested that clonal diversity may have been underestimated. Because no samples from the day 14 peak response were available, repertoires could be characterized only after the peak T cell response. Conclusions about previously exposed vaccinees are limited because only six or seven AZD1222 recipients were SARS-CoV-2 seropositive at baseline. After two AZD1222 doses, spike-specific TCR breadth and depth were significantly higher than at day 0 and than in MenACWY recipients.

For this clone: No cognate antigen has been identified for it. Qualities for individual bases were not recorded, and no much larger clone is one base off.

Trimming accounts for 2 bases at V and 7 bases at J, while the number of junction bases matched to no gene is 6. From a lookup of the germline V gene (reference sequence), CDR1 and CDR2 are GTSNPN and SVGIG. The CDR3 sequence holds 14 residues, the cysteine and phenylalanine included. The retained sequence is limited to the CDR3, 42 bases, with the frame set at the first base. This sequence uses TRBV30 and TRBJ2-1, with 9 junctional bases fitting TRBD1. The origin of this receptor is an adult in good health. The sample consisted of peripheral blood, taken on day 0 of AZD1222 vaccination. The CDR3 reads CAWSYGTGKNEQFF. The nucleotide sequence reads TGTGCCTGGAGTTATGGGACAGGGAAGAATGAGCAGTTCTTC.